These 8 T cell receptor beta chains came from one sample sequenced in a study of blood T cell repertoires in COVID-19. The data were produced by immunoSEQ multiplex PCR, yet TCRdb's version contains in-frame clones alone and is incomplete. The table lists around 300,000 clones, 90% of them singletons. Sequencing used PBMCs or T cells enriched from blood (not recorded which). The receptor source for this set is a woman under 30 with acute COVID-19.

This clone was recorded only once. This chain links TRBV19 with TRBJ2-3, with TRBD1 matching 7 bases. From germline, CDR1 is LNHDA and CDR2 SQIVND (reference sequence). The CDR3 sequence is 14 residues long. The ends lost 5 bases at V and 4 bases at J; junction bases unmatched: 6. CDR3 coding DNA: TGTGCCAGTAGTGAACAGGGGTGGGCAGATACGCAGTATTTT. As protein: CASSEQGWADTQYF.

The genes are TRBV28 and TRBJ1-4, with TRBD1 identical over 9 bases. Unmatched junction bases numbered 7, after V lost 4 bases and J lost 4 bases. Germline V gene lookup returns CDR1 MDHEN and CDR2 SYDVKM. The CDR3 consists of 16 residues. The chain's CDR3 is CASSSSGQGHNEKLFF. The CDR3, as DNA: TGTGCCAGCAGTTCCTCGGGACAGGGCCATAATGAAAAACTGTTTTTT. The full variable domain, its missing parts supplied by reference TRBV28 and TRBJ1-4, is DVKVTQSSRYLVKRTGEKVFLECVQDMDHENMFWYRQDPGLGLRLIYFSYDVKMKEKGDIPEGYSVSREKKERFSLILESASTNQTSMYLCASSSSGQGHNEKLFFGSGTQLSVL.

The chain has TRBV24-1 and TRBJ1-2, with 7 bases fitting TRBD1. In germline, CDR1 is KGHDR, CDR2 SFDVKD. Losses at the gene ends were 3 bases for V and 4 bases for J; bases not matched to a gene: 7. CDR3 length: 15 residues. In DNA form, the CDR3 reads TGTGCCACCAGTGATCCCCAGGGGGACGGCTATGGCTACACCTTC. Its protein product is CATSDPQGDGYGYTF.

This chain joins TRBV30 and TRBJ1-6; D gene unclear. Trimming shortened V by 0 bases and J by 6 bases, and 6 bases separated the two germline ends. The CDR3 is made up of 13 amino acids. The germline CDR1 and CDR2 sequences are GTSNPN and SVGIG (reference sequence). The CDR3 DNA follows: TGTGCCTGGAGTGTACCGGGTAATTCACCCCTCCACTTT. Protein sequence: CAWSVPGNSPLHF.

In its sample, this clone was seen a few times. V usage is TRBV9 and J usage is TRBJ2-2; D might be TRBD2 (5 bases). V lost 3 bases and J 7 bases, leaving 10 bases between the germline ends. The V gene's germline CDR1 is SGDLS and CDR2 YYNGEE. This CDR3 is 13 amino acids long. The CDR3 DNA sequence: TGTGCCAGCAGCGGCATGGACTTCGGGGAGCTGTTTTTT. This gives the protein CASSGMDFGELFF. Full variable domain (rest looked up from reference TRBV9 and TRBJ2-2): DSGVTQTPKHLITATGQRVTLRCSPRSGDLSVYWYQQSLDQGLQFLIQYYNGEERAKGNILERFSAQQFPDLHSELNLSSLELGDSALYFCASSGMDFGELFFGEGSRLTVL.

This clone has a handful of counts. The chain employs TRBV7-6 and TRBJ1-4; 7 bases are a match to TRBD1. Germline assignment: CDR1 SGHVS and CDR2 FNYEAQ. The V gene end was trimmed by 1 base and the J gene end by 0 bases; junction bases not matched to a gene: 2. The CDR3 runs to 16 residues. The CDR3 region has the DNA TGTGCCAGCAGCTTAGAAACAGGGGCAACTAATGAAAAACTGTTTTTT. Protein product: CASSLETGATNEKLFF.

The chain couples TRBV18 to TRBJ1-3; D is undetermined. Germline V CDR1 and CDR2: KGHSH, LQKENI. V was shortened by 3 bases and J by 4 bases, with 7 bases between the two germline ends. There are 13 residues in the CDR3. The CDR3 nucleotides are TGTGCCAGCTCACCCTCTGAGGGAAACACCATATATTTT. This sequence encodes CASSPSEGNTIYF.

This clone was seen a handful of times. The chain is built from TRBV2 and TRBJ1-5; a weak D match, TRBD1 (5 bases). The CDR3 has 15 amino acids. V was pared by 5 bases and J by 1 base, with 12 bases between. Germline assignment: CDR1 SNHLY and CDR2 FYNNEI. The CDR3 loop is CASSRQLGSNQPQHF. In nucleotides, the CDR3 is TGTGCCAGCAGTAGACAGCTTGGGAGCAATCAGCCCCAGCATTTT.